This T cell receptor beta chain was documented in a study of cytomegalovirus exposure and HLA in healthy donors. V shed 3 bases and J shed 5 bases, with 8 bases lying between them. The germline gives CDR1 LNHDA, CDR2 SQIVND (reference sequence). This CDR3 contains 13 residues. In the PCR, 60 Vbeta and 13 Jbeta primers were used. Using immunoSEQ multiplex PCR, the repertoire was profiled, and TCRdb retains in-frame clones only, with some absent. The repertoire consists of about 130,000 clones, with under 85% occurring once and the leading ten covering 4.2%. Sequencing input: PBMCs. The J gene is TRBJ2-1, the V gene TRBV19; no clear D gene. The receptor's source is a male donor in good health and CMV-seropositive. This CDR3 reads CASSITENNEQFF. CDR3 nucleotides: TGTGCCAGTAGTATTACAGAGAACAATGAGCAGTTCTTC. Drawing the rest from reference TRBV19 and TRBJ2-1, the complete variable domain is DGGITQSPKYLFRKEGQNVTLSCEQNLNHDAMYWYRQDPGQGLRLIYYSQIVNDFQKGDIAEGYSVSREKKESFPLTVTSAQKNPTAFYLCASSITENNEQFFGPGTRLTVL.